The T cell receptor beta chain described here comes from a study of blood T cell repertoires in COVID-19. TCRdb's table, derived via immunoSEQ multiplex PCR, lists solely in-frame clones and lacks some. The sample holds 40,000 to 45,000 clones; 85% to 95% are singletons and the top ten take under 6%. V was shortened by 7 bases and J by 13 bases, with 20 bases between the two germline ends. The CDR3 spans 13 residues. The germline V gene encodes CDR1 SGHRS and CDR2 YFSETQ. The TCR originated in a human donor in a cohort sampled during active COVID-19. The chain recombines TRBV5-1 with TRBJ1-4; D call uncertain. Sequenced sample: peripheral blood. This CDR3 reads CASSVEGAARLFF. CDR3 DNA: TGCGCCAGCTCAGTTGAAGGAGCGGCTAGACTGTTTTTT.